These 10 T cell receptor beta chains originate from one sample sequenced in a study of T-cell reconstitution after alpha-beta-depleted transplantation in children. Preparation of the TCRbeta library used unique molecular identifiers. TCRdb called the PCR reads again in MiXCR, with one record for every CDR3 protein. This table has about 200,000 distinct CDR3 sequences, around 5.9% appearing once. The sample here was PBMCs, taken before TCRalphabeta/CD19-depleted stem cell transplant. Every receptor here comes from a girl less than two years old with combined immunodeficiency, due to receive a stem cell transplant.

This clonotype was seen many times. The chain combines TRBV2 with TRBJ2-7; 10 nucleotides line up with TRBD2. The V segment lost 9 bases and the J segment 4 bases; nucleotides outside the gene matches: 9. The CDR3 sequence is 14 residues long. The germline V gene has CDR1 SNHLY and CDR2 FYNNEI. The CDR3 DNA follows: TGTGCCAGTTTAGCGGGAGGTGCAGAATACGAGCAGTACTTC. As protein: CASLAGGAEYEQYF.

This clonotype was seen many times. The chain employs TRBV7-2 and TRBJ2-2, with 14 bases identical to TRBD2. This CDR3 region has 17 residues. After removal of 4 bases from V and 5 bases from J, the junction contained 6 bases not matched to a gene. CDR1 is SGHTA and CDR2 is FQGNSA in the germline V gene. The DNA of the CDR3 is TGTGCCAGCAGCTCGACTAGCGGGAGGGCGAGGACCGGGGAGCTGTTTTTT. Translated: CASSSTSGRARTGELFF.

This chain joins TRBV12-3 or TRBV12-4 and TRBJ1-6; 9 bases are shared with TRBD1. This CDR3 has 15 amino acids. The trim removed 7 bases at V and 10 bases at J, leaving 11 bases unmatched. The CDR3 sequence: CASNLRGQGGSPLHF. CDR3 sequence (DNA): TGTGCCAGCAACCTAAGGGGACAGGGAGGGTCACCCCTCCACTTT.

The table lists this clonotype with many counts. The V call is TRBV14, the J call TRBJ2-7, with 8 bases fitting TRBD1. The CDR3 length is 15 residues. Germline-derived CDR1 and CDR2 are SGHDN and FVKESK. Trimming removed 2 bases from V and 2 bases from J; junction bases left unmatched: 5. CDR3 bases: TGTGCCAGCAGCCAACAAGGACAGGGCGCCTACGAGCAGTACTTC. Protein: CASSQQGQGAYEQYF.

With regard to this clonotype: With a much larger clone just one base away, this may be a read error. It is likely a read error, because the conserved phenylalanine at the end of the CDR3 is missing. J is TRBJ1-2 and V is TRBV4-3; D unresolved. V lost 1 base, J lost 1 base, and 10 bases lay in between. This CDR3 has 15 amino acids. Germline V gene data show CDR1 as LGHNA and CDR2 as YSLEER. CDR3: CASSQGRMLNYGYTY. CDR3 DNA sequence: TGCGCCAGCAGCCAAGGGAGAATGCTTAACTATGGCTACACCTAC.

This clonotype was counted at least ten times. The chain recombines TRBV6-2 or TRBV6-3 with TRBJ2-4; D gene ambiguous. Germline V lookup: CDR1 MNHEY, CDR2 SVGEGT. This CDR3 region has 17 residues. V gave up 5 bases and J gave up 0 bases, with 17 bases separating them. The CDR3 coding sequence is TGTGCCAGCAGTCCATCGACCGGTATACTAGCCAAAAACATTCAGTACTTC. The encoded protein is CASSPSTGILAKNIQYF.

This clonotype has ten or more counts. For the CDR3, the DNA is TGTGCCAGTATAGGGGGACAGGCAGGTCGCACAGATACGCAGTATTTT. This codes for CASIGGQAGRTDTQYF. The chain combines TRBV7-2 with TRBJ2-3, with 8 bases aligning to TRBD1. CDR3 length: 16 residues. V lost 9 bases to trimming and J lost 1 base; unmatched junction nucleotides: 12. Germline V CDR1 and CDR2: SGHTA, FQGNSA.

This clonotype has a count of ten or more. The chain uses TRBV2 and TRBJ2-1, with TRBD2 identical over 8 bases. The ends lost 10 bases at V and 4 bases at J; junction bases unmatched: 12. Germline assignment: CDR1 SNHLY and CDR2 FYNNEI. This CDR3 has 15 residues. In DNA, the CDR3 is TGTGCCATTGGTCTGACGGGAGGGCCTTACAATGAGCAGTTCTTC. It is translated as CAIGLTGGPYNEQFF. Full variable domain (missing parts from reference TRBV2 and TRBJ2-1): EPEVTQTPSHQVTQMGQEVILRCVPISNHLYFYWYRQILGQKVEFLVSFYNNEISEKSEIFDDQFSVERPDGSNFTLKIRSTKLEDSAMYFCAIGLTGGPYNEQFFGPGTRLTVL.

This clonotype was picked up many times. The chain links TRBV15 to TRBJ2-7, with D maybe TRBD2 (6 bases). CDR1 is LNHNV and CDR2 is YYDKDF in the germline V gene (reference sequence). V was trimmed by 2 bases and J by 3 bases, leaving 17 bases between them. CDR3 size: 16 residues. This CDR3 reads CATSRNEPSALYEQYF. In DNA form, the CDR3 reads TGTGCCACCAGCAGAAACGAACCTAGCGCTCTCTACGAGCAGTACTTC. The full variable domain, completed using reference TRBV15 and TRBJ2-7, is DAMVIQNPRYQVTQFGKPVTLSCSQTLNHNVMYWYQQKSSQAPKLLFHYYDKDFNNEADTPDNFQSRRPNTSFCFLDIRSPGLGDTAMYLCATSRNEPSALYEQYFGPGTRLTVT.

This clonotype was recorded many times. The chain is built from TRBV5-1 and TRBJ1-2; D remains ambiguous. Trimming removed 0 bases at V and 0 bases at J, with 9 bases between. The CDR3 has 15 residues. Germline CDR1 is SGHRS and CDR2 is YFSETQ. The DNA of the CDR3 is TGCGCCAGCAGCTTGGAGGCAGCTTCTAACTATGGCTACACCTTC. Its translation is CASSLEAASNYGYTF.